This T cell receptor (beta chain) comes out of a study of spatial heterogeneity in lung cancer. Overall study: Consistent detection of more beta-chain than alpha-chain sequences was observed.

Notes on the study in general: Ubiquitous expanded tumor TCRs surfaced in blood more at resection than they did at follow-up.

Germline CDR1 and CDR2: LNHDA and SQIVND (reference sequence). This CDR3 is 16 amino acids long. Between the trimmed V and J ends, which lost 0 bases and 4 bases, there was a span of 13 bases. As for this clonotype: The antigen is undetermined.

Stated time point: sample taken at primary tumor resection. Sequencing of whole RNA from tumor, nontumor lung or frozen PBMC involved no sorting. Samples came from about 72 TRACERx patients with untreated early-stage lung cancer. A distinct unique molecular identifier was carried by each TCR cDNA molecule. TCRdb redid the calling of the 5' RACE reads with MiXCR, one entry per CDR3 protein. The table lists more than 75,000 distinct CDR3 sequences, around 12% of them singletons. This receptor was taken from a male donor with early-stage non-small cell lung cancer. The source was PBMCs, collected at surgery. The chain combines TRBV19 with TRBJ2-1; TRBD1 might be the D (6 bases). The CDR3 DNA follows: TGTGCCAGTAGTATAGATGTGAGGACAGCTTACAATGAGCAGTTCTTC. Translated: CASSIDVRTAYNEQFF.